The 30 T cell receptor beta chains given below trace back to one sample, sequenced in a study of cytomegalovirus exposure and HLA in healthy donors. TCRdb's table, derived via immunoSEQ multiplex PCR, lists solely in-frame clones and lacks some. The sample has over 100,000 clones, roughly nine tenths seen once. Input material: PBMCs. The receptors originated from a woman between 18 and 29 years old in good health and CMV-seronegative.

The rearrangement uses TRBV5-1 and TRBJ2-1, with 12 bases aligning to TRBD2. The ends lost 0 bases at V and 9 bases at J; junction bases unmatched: 4. Germline lookup yields CDR1 SGHRS and CDR2 YFSETQ. The CDR3 sequence is 15 residues long. The CDR3 sequence is CASSLGLAGGPEQFF. The DNA for the CDR3 is TGCGCCAGCAGCTTGGGGCTAGCGGGGGGGCCTGAGCAGTTCTTC.

The J gene is TRBJ2-5, the V gene TRBV5-4; tentative D call: TRBD1 (6 bases). The CDR3 totals 13 residues. V was trimmed by 2 bases and J by 4 bases, leaving 9 bases between them. Germline CDR1 and CDR2: SGHNT and YYREEE (reference sequence). CDR3 in amino acids: CASSFTGTETQYF. The CDR3 coding sequence is TGTGCCAGCAGCTTTACAGGGACAGAGACCCAGTACTTC.

The V call is TRBV7-3, the J call TRBJ1-5; 9 bases fit TRBD1. CDR1 is SGHTA and CDR2 is FQGTGA in the germline V gene. Trimming took 5 bases from V and 6 from J; bases not matched to a gene: 8. CDR3 length: 15 amino acids. The DNA of the CDR3 is TGTGCCAGCAGCCCACAAGGGACAGGGCGTCAGCCCCAGCATTTT. Protein: CASSPQGTGRQPQHF.

J is TRBJ1-3 and V is TRBV5-4; D not resolved. Trimming removed 4 bases at V and 0 bases at J, with 8 bases between. The CDR3 contains 14 residues. The germline gives CDR1 SGHNT, CDR2 YYREEE (reference sequence). CDR3 in amino acids: CASSPGFSGNTIYF. The CDR3 DNA sequence: TGTGCCAGCAGCCCGGGGTTCTCTGGAAACACCATATATTTT.

V and J are TRBV10-2 and TRBJ1-6; no definite D call. V lost 8 bases, J lost 7 bases, and 9 bases lay in between. The CDR3 is made up of 12 amino acids. Germline CDR1 and CDR2: WSHSY and SAAADI. The CDR3 sequence is CASRGGNSPLHF. For the CDR3, the DNA is TGCGCCAGCCGAGGCGGAAATTCACCCCTCCACTTT.

The CDR3: CASSVSPNTGELFF. The CDR3 region has the DNA TGTGCCAGCAGTGTCTCCCCGAACACCGGGGAGCTGTTTTTT. The V call is TRBV2, the J call TRBJ2-2; D is unresolved. Trimming took off 4 bases at V and 0 bases at J, with 6 bases between the two ends. The V gene's germline CDR1 is SNHLY and CDR2 FYNNEI. The CDR3 is 14 amino acids.

In its sample, this clone was seen once. V gene TRBV29-1 combines with J gene TRBJ1-2; perhaps TRBD1 as D (5 bases). CDR3 length: 13 residues. V lost 6 bases, J lost 8 bases, and 19 bases lay in between. Germline CDR1 reads SQVTM; CDR2 reads ANQGSEA. The CDR3, as DNA: TGCAGCGTCCCTAGGGAGGGGTCTGAGGGCTACACCTTC. Translated, it gives CSVPREGSEGYTF.

The chain has TRBV13 and TRBJ2-5, with 7 bases fitting TRBD2. Germline V gene data show CDR1 as PRHDT and CDR2 as FYEKMQ (reference sequence). This CDR3 spans 14 amino acids. The V gene end was trimmed by 4 bases and the J gene end by 7 bases; junction bases not matched to a gene: 9. The CDR3: CASSSRLARGTQYF. As DNA, the CDR3 is TGTGCCAGCAGCTCGAGACTAGCAAGGGGGACCCAGTACTTC.

This rearrangement joins TRBV11-3 to TRBJ2-1; D call uncertain. Trimming took 3 bases from V and 8 from J, leaving 5 bases between them. This CDR3 spans 11 amino acids. Germline V gene lookup returns CDR1 SGHNT and CDR2 YENEEA. The DNA for the CDR3 is TGTGCCAGCAGCTTTGGCCATGAGCAGTTCTTC. This encodes CASSFGHEQFF. Full variable domain (remainder filled in from reference TRBV11-3 and TRBJ2-1): EAGVVQSPRYKIIEKKQPVAFWCNPISGHNTLYWYLQNLGQGPELLIRYENEEAVDDSQLPKDRFSAERLKGVDSTLKIQPAELGDSAVYLCASSFGHEQFFGPGTRLTVL.

This rearrangement joins TRBV25-1 to TRBJ2-7; 11 bases are shared with TRBD1. CDR3 size: 14 residues. With V trimmed by 6 bases and J by 4 bases, 5 bases remained unmatched. Germline V gene data show CDR1 as MGHDK and CDR2 as SYGVNS. CDR3 bases: TGTGCCAGCAGCCCCGGACAGGGGGCTTACGAGCAGTACTTC. Translating it yields CASSPGQGAYEQYF.

The chain uses TRBV10-3 and TRBJ2-5, with D perhaps matching TRBD1 (6 bases). Germline loops: CDR1 ENHRY, CDR2 SYGVKD. The V gene lost 9 bases and the J gene lost 2 bases, with 19 bases spanning the gap. The CDR3 has 15 residues. The CDR3 DNA reads as TGTGCCATTGGGGGCTCAGCCACATCACAAGAGACCCAGTACTTC. Protein: CAIGGSATSQETQYF.

The chain has TRBV9 and TRBJ1-3; no clear D gene. This CDR3 spans 14 amino acids. Germline-derived CDR1 and CDR2 are SGDLS and YYNGEE. The V and J ends lost 8 bases and 4 bases respectively, with 16 bases between them. This CDR3 reads CARGGNDSGNTIYF. The DNA for the CDR3 is TGTGCCAGGGGAGGGAACGATTCGGGAAACACCATATATTTT.

V usage is TRBV11-2 and J usage is TRBJ1-6; possibly TRBD1 for D (5 bases). Per the germline V gene, CDR1 is SGHAT and CDR2 is FQNNGV. Between the trimmed V and J ends, which lost 0 bases and 3 bases, there was a span of 9 bases. The CDR3 is made up of 16 amino acids. The chain's CDR3 is CASSLDRRGYNSPLHF. Written as DNA, the CDR3 is TGTGCCAGCAGCTTAGATCGTAGGGGCTATAATTCACCCCTCCACTTT.

The chain joins TRBV7-3 to TRBJ2-7, with a possible D match to TRBD2 (5 bases). With 1 base removed from V and 6 bases from J, the gap between germline ends came to 7 bases. Looked up from germline, CDR1 is SGHTA and CDR2 is FQGTGA. This CDR3 is 12 amino acids long. CDR3 DNA: TGTGCCAGCAGCTTAAATGAGGGCGAGCAGTACTTC. Translating it yields CASSLNEGEQYF.

This clone was counted between two and nine times. In nucleotides, the CDR3 is TGCGCCAGCAGCGTACAGGGGGCGAATTCACCCCTCCACTTT. It codes for CASSVQGANSPLHF. The chain carries TRBV5-1 and TRBJ1-6; 9 nucleotides line up with TRBD1. The CDR3 has 14 residues. V was clipped by 4 bases and J by 7 bases; unmatched bases: 3. The germline gives CDR1 SGHRS, CDR2 YFSETQ.

The V and J genes are TRBV6-6 and TRBJ1-2; maybe TRBD1 (6 bases). There are 16 residues in the CDR3. The germline V gene has CDR1 MNHNY and CDR2 SVGAGI (reference sequence). Trimming shortened V by 6 bases and J by 6 bases, and 23 bases separated the two germline ends. The CDR3 reads CASSPQNEYRVNGYTF. CDR3 DNA sequence: TGTGCCAGCAGCCCCCAAAACGAATACAGGGTGAATGGCTACACCTTC.

The chain couples TRBV10-3 to TRBJ2-7; 9 positions match TRBD2. The CDR3 spans 16 residues. Per germline, CDR1 ENHRY and CDR2 SYGVKD. The V and J ends lost 4 bases and 0 bases, in that order; junction bases with no gene match: 7. The CDR3 nucleotides read TGTGCCATCAGTGCGAGTCTAGCGGGGACCTCCTACGAGCAGTACTTC. The encoded protein is CAISASLAGTSYEQYF.

The chain recombines TRBV25-1 with TRBJ2-3, with 15 bases aligning to TRBD2. This CDR3 comprises 15 residues. J gave up 7 bases and V 7 bases, and 6 bases lay outside the gene matches. Germline CDR1 reads MGHDK; CDR2 reads SYGVNS. In DNA, the CDR3 is TGTGCCAGCACCGGACTAGCGGGGGGGCAAAATACGCAGTATTTT. Amino acids: CASTGLAGGQNTQYF.

The CDR3 loop reads CASSLSTGVRTDTQYF. The CDR3, as DNA: TGCGCCAGCAGCTTGTCGACTGGCGTAAGGACAGATACGCAGTATTTT. V usage is TRBV5-1 and J usage is TRBJ2-3; D is undetermined. The CDR3 is 16 residues long. Trimming took off 1 base at V and 3 bases at J, with 15 bases between the two ends. Looked up from germline, CDR1 is SGHRS and CDR2 is YFSETQ. The full variable domain, rest sourced from reference TRBV5-1 and TRBJ2-3, is KAGVTQTPRYLIKTRGQQVTLSCSPISGHRSVSWYQQTPGQGLQFLFEYFSETQRNKGNFPGRFSGRQFSNSRSEMNVSTLELGDSALYLCASSLSTGVRTDTQYFGPGTRLTVL.

This clone was counted only a few times. The CDR3 loop is CASRLSGTPVVSSPLHF. Written as DNA, the CDR3 is TGTGCCAGCAGGTTATCCGGGACACCCGTAGTCTCCTCACCCCTCCACTTT. V is TRBV2 and J is TRBJ1-6; the D gene is possibly TRBD1 (6 bases). V lost 6 bases and J 10 bases, leaving 25 bases between the germline ends. Germline V gene data show CDR1 as SNHLY and CDR2 as FYNNEI. There are 17 residues in the CDR3. The complete variable domain, with remaining parts taken from reference TRBV2 and TRBJ1-6, reads EPEVTQTPSHQVTQMGQEVILRCVPISNHLYFYWYRQILGQKVEFLVSFYNNEISEKSEIFDDQFSVERPDGSNFTLKIRSTKLEDSAMYFCASRLSGTPVVSSPLHFGNGTRLTVT.

This clone was seen more than once but under ten times. The chain carries TRBV19 and TRBJ1-2; tentative D call: TRBD1 (5 bases). Germline values: CDR1 LNHDA, CDR2 SQIVND (reference sequence). Trimming cost V 7 bases and J 13 bases, with 13 bases left between them. The CDR3 length is 10 residues. The CDR3 loop reads CASKGTRFTF. The DNA of the CDR3 is TGTGCCAGTAAAGGGACTCGTTTCACCTTC. The full variable domain, rest sourced from reference TRBV19 and TRBJ1-2, is DGGITQSPKYLFRKEGQNVTLSCEQNLNHDAMYWYRQDPGQGLRLIYYSQIVNDFQKGDIAEGYSVSREKKESFPLTVTSAQKNPTAFYLCASKGTRFTFGSGTRLTVV.

The rearrangement uses TRBV2 and TRBJ1-1; D gene unclear. This CDR3 region has 12 residues. Germline V gene data show CDR1 as SNHLY and CDR2 as FYNNEI. V lost 3 bases and J 6 bases, leaving 8 bases between the germline ends. The CDR3 DNA is TGTGCCAGCAGTGAGCGGGAGGCTGAAGCTTTCTTT. Encoded protein: CASSEREAEAFF. The full variable domain, completed using reference TRBV2 and TRBJ1-1, is EPEVTQTPSHQVTQMGQEVILRCVPISNHLYFYWYRQILGQKVEFLVSFYNNEISEKSEIFDDQFSVERPDGSNFTLKIRSTKLEDSAMYFCASSEREAEAFFGQGTRLTVV.

The gene calls are TRBV29-1 and TRBJ1-2; TRBD1 matches 8 bases. The CDR3 is 12 amino acids. Germline-derived CDR1 and CDR2 are SQVTM and ANQGSEA. V was pared by 7 bases and J by 2 bases, with 3 bases of the junction left unmatched. The CDR3 protein is CSARQGNYGYTF. For the CDR3, the DNA is TGCAGCGCGCGACAGGGGAACTATGGCTACACCTTC.

The chain uses TRBV18 and TRBJ2-3; 7 bases fit TRBD2. This CDR3 spans 16 amino acids. Per the germline V gene, CDR1 is KGHSH and CDR2 is LQKENI. After removal of 3 bases from V and 4 bases from J, the junction contained 10 bases not matched to a gene. CDR3 loop: CASSPGGNPLADTQYF. Here the CDR3 DNA reads TGTGCCAGCTCACCCGGGGGGAACCCCCTCGCAGATACGCAGTATTTT.

This clone was counted a few times. The chain recombines TRBV2 with TRBJ1-2, with 8 bases fitting TRBD1. Germline assignment: CDR1 SNHLY and CDR2 FYNNEI. With 1 base clipped from V and 8 bases from J, the junction kept 9 bases outside the gene matches. CDR3 size: 15 residues. CDR3 sequence (DNA): TGTGCCAGCAGTGAAGTGGGGACAGGCCGTCTAGGCTACACCTTC. It yields the protein CASSEVGTGRLGYTF.

This chain connects TRBV7-8 to TRBJ2-7; TRBD1 matches at 7 bases. The germline CDR1 and CDR2 sequences are SGHVS and FQNEAQ. V gave up 5 bases and J gave up 1 base; unmatched junction bases: 8. The CDR3 loop spans 15 amino acids. CDR3 loop: CASSNRGGSSYEQYF. DNA for the CDR3: TGTGCCAGCAGCAATAGAGGGGGCAGTTCCTACGAGCAGTACTTC.

CDR3 nucleotide sequence: TGTGCCAGCAGCTTAGTCGTACAGGGAAATGAAAAACTGTTTTTT. This codes for CASSLVVQGNEKLFF. This chain joins TRBV7-6 and TRBJ1-4; maybe TRBD1 (6 bases). With 1 base removed from V and 5 bases from J, the gap between germline ends came to 11 bases. Germline V gene sequence: CDR1 SGHVS, CDR2 FNYEAQ. The CDR3 spans 15 residues.

V usage is TRBV7-3 and J usage is TRBJ1-5; possible D gene TRBD1, 6 bases. The V end lost 4 bases, the J end lost 1 base, and 11 bases lay between the germline ends. Looked up from germline, CDR1 is SGHTA and CDR2 is FQGTGA. The CDR3 has 15 residues. The CDR3 DNA is TGTGCCAGCAGCTGGGAAGGACAGAGCAATCAGCCCCAGCATTTT. Encoded protein: CASSWEGQSNQPQHF.

The V gene is TRBV19, the J gene TRBJ1-1; 10 bases match TRBD1. The V gene end was trimmed by 5 bases and the J gene end by 4 bases; junction bases not matched to a gene: 7. Germline-derived CDR1 and CDR2 are LNHDA and SQIVND (reference sequence). The CDR3 spans 15 residues. The chain's CDR3 is CASSQRQGASTEAFF. The CDR3, as DNA: TGTGCCAGTAGTCAGCGACAGGGGGCAAGCACTGAAGCTTTCTTT.

A note on this clone: Additional DNA sequences in this sample encode the identical CDR3. This chain connects TRBV5-1 to TRBJ1-6; TRBD1 agrees at 8 bases. Germline values: CDR1 SGHRS, CDR2 YFSETQ. Trimming at V came to 2 bases and at J to 9 bases, leaving 7 bases not matched to a gene. This CDR3 is built from 15 residues. The CDR3 loop is CASSLNRGLASPLHF. CDR3 bases: TGCGCCAGCAGCTTAAACAGGGGGTTAGCTTCACCCCTCCACTTT.